This TCR beta chain was captured in a study of CD8 T cell repertoires and HIV-1 epitope variants. Per the germline V gene, CDR1 is GTSNPN and CDR2 is SVGIG (reference sequence). V shed 5 bases and J 2 bases; nucleotides not matched to a gene: 7. The CDR3 consists of 15 residues. The method was immunoSEQ multiplex PCR; TCRdb's version includes in-frame clones alone and lacks a portion of them. The sample lists more than 85,000 clones; roughly 77% were seen once. This clonotype originated in a male donor with HIV. The chain couples TRBV30 to TRBJ2-3; 10 nucleotides match TRBD2. The sequencing input was uncultured baseline CD8+ T cells from peripheral blood mononuclear cells (PBMCs). CDR3 DNA sequence: TGTGCCTGGCGGGGAGCGGGGGGGAACACAGATACGCAGTATTTT. It is translated as CAWRGAGGNTDTQYF. The full variable domain, its missing parts supplied by reference TRBV30 and TRBJ2-3, is SQTIHQWPATLVQPVGSPLSLECTVEGTSNPNLYWYRQAAGRGLQLLFYSVGIGQISSEVPQNLSASRPQDRQFILSSKKLLLSDSGFYLCAWRGAGGNTDTQYFGPGTRLTVL.